The T cell receptor (beta chain) under discussion was sequenced for a study of cytotoxic CD8 clonotypes in ibrutinib-treated CLL. On the study more broadly: Sample averages reached 255,043 productive templates and approximately 93,000 productive rearrangements.

CDR1 is MGHRA, CDR2 YSYEKL, per germline. CDR3 length: 14 amino acids. Trimming cost V 0 bases and J 5 bases, with 10 bases left between them. This clone was seen a handful of times. TCRdb's table, derived via immunoSEQ multiplex PCR, lists solely in-frame clones and lacks some. The sample carries roughly 180,000 clones, 70% to 85% recorded once. V gene TRBV4-1 combines with J gene TRBJ1-1, with D uncertain. The TCR was taken from a human donor with chronic lymphocytic leukemia. The source was PBMCs, collected after 24 months of ibrutinib treatment. The CDR3 DNA sequence: TGCGCCAGCAGCCAAGATTTAGCGGGGACTGAAGCTTTCTTT. Protein product: CASSQDLAGTEAFF.